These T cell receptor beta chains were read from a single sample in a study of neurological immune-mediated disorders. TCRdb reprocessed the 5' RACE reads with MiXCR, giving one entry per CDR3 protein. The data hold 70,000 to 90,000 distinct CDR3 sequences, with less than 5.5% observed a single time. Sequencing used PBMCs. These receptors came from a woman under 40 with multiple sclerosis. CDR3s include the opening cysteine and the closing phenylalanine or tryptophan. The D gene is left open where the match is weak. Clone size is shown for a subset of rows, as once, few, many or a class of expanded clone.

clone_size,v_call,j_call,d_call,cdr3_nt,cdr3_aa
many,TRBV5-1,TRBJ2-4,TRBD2,TGCGCCAGCAGCCCCGGGACTAACCCGAACATTCAGTACTTC,CASSPGTNPNIQYF
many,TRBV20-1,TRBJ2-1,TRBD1,TGCAGTGCCCAACCCGGACAGGGTACTATCTTGGAGCAGTTCTTC,CSAQPGQGTILEQFF
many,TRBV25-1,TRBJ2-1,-,TGTGCCAGCAGTGAAGGAAGTTACTCCTACAATGAGCAGTTCTTC,CASSEGSYSYNEQFF
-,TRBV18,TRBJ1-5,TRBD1,TGTGCCAGCTCCGGGACAGGAAGGTCTAATCAGCCCCAGCATTTT,CASSGTGRSNQPQHF
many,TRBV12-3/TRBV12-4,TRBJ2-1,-,TGTGCCAGCAGTCTGCACGCGGGGACCAGGACGGTGTATGAGCAGTTCTTC,CASSLHAGTRTVYEQFF
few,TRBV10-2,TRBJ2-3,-,TGCGCCAGCAGTCGGGGTAGCGGCACAGATACGCAGTATTTT,CASSRGSGTDTQYF
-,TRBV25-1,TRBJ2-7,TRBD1,TGTGCCAGCAGTGAATCCACCCGCGACAGGGTGAGCGGCGAGCAGTACTTC,CASSESTRDRVSGEQYF
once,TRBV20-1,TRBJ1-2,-,TGCAGTGCTAGAGACCGTGGTGGCTACACCTTC,CSARDRGGYTF
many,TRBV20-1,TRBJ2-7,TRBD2,TGCAGTGCCCTGAGCGGGAGGGGACAATACGAGCAGTACTTC,CSALSGRGQYEQYF
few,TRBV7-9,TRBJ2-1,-,TGTGCCAGCAGCTTCGAGTGGCGGGGCTACAATGAGCAGTTCTTC,CASSFEWRGYNEQFF
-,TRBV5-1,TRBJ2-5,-,TGCGCCAGCAGCTTGGGGTACCTCCAAGAGACCCAGTACTTC,CASSLGYLQETQYF
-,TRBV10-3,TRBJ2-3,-,TGTGCCATCGGGCGGGATAGGACAGATACGCAGTATTTT,CAIGRDRTDTQYF
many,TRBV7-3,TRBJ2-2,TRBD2,TGTGCCAGCAGCTTATGGTCGGGGGGGCCGACCGGGGAGCTGTTTTTT,CASSLWSGGPTGELFF
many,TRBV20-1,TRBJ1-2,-,TGCAGTGCTAGAGTAGCCCCTAACTATGGCTACACCTTC,CSARVAPNYGYTF
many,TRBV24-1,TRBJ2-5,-,TGTGCCACCAGTGATTTTAACAGCCACCAAGAGACCCAGTACTTC,CATSDFNSHQETQYF
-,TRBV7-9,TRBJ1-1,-,TGTGCCAGCAGGGAGTGGAACACTGAAGCTTTCTTT,CASREWNTEAFF
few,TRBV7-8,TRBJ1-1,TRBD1,TGTGCCAGCAGCCCCAGGGGGGGGACAGAACTGAACACTGAAGCTTTCTTT,CASSPRGGTELNTEAFF
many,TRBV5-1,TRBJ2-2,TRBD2,TGCGCCAGCAGCTATCCTAGCGGGAGCGCCGGGGAGCTGTTTTTT,CASSYPSGSAGELFF
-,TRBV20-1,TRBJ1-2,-,TGCAGTGCTAACATGGAAATCACTGGCTACACCTTC,CSANMEITGYTF
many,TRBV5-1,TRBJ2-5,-,TGCGCCAGCAGCCTCGACCCCGGAAAGACCCAGTACTTC,CASSLDPGKTQYF
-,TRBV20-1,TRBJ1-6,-,TGCAGTGCTAGTGTGACAGGCAAAAATTCAACCCTCAACTTT,CSASVTGKNSTLNF
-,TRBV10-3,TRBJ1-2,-,TGTGCCATCAGTGAGTCATCGGGCAGGGAAGGGAACTATGGCTACACCTTC,CAISESSGREGNYGYTF
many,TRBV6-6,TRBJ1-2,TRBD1,TGTGCCAGCAGTTATGCCCCGGACAGGCCCAACTATGGCTACACCTTC,CASSYAPDRPNYGYTF
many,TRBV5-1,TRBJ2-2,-,TGCGCCAGCAGCCCCGGGTCCAAGGTGGGGGAGCTGTTTTTT,CASSPGSKVGELFF
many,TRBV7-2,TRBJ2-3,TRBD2,TGTGCCAGCAGCACGCAGCGAACTAGCGGCCACACAGATACGCAGTATTTT,CASSTQRTSGHTDTQYF
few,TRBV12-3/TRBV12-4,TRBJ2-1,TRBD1,TGTGCCAGCAGTTTTGACAGGGGGCGTAATGAGCAGTTCTTC,CASSFDRGRNEQFF
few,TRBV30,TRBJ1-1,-,TGTGCCTGGGGTGAAGCTTTCTTT,CAWGEAFF
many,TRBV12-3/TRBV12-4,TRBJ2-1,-,TGTGCCAGCAGTTTATTTTACGTGGGTCAGGGGCACAATGAGCAGTTCTTC,CASSLFYVGQGHNEQFF
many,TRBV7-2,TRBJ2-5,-,TGTGCCAGCAGCTTAGGGGGTAGCCAAGAGACCCAGTACTTC,CASSLGGSQETQYF
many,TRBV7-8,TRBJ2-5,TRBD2,TGTGCCAGCAGCTTAGTGGCGCTAGCGGGAGGGCTTGTTGAGACCCAGTACTTC,CASSLVALAGGLVETQYF
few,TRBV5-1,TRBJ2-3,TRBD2,TGCGCCAGCAGCTTGAACCTAGCGGGGAGCACAGATACGCAGTATTTT,CASSLNLAGSTDTQYF
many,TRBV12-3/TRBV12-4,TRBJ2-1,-,TGTGCCAGCAGTCCCCTTACCTACTCAGACAATGAGCAGTTCTTC,CASSPLTYSDNEQFF
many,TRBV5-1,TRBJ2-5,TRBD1,TGCGCCAGCGGCGGGACAGGCACACAAGAGACCCAGTACTTC,CASGGTGTQETQYF
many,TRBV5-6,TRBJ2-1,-,TGTGCCAGCAGCTTAGTCGGGAGAATCCACAATGAGCAGTTCTTC,CASSLVGRIHNEQFF
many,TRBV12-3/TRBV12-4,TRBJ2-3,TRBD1,TGTGCCAGCAGTCGAGGGACAGGGGGCGTAGGAGATACGCAGTATTTT,CASSRGTGGVGDTQYF
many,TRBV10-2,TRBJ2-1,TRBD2,TGCGCCGCACGACTAGCGGGAGTTGGCAATGAGCAGTTCTTC,CAARLAGVGNEQFF
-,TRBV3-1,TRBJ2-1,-,TGTGCCAGCAGCCAAGACGCGGGATTCAATGAGCAGTTCTTC,CASSQDAGFNEQFF
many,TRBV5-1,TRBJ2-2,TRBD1,TGCGCCAGCAGCTGGACAGGACCCGGGGAGCTGTTTTTT,CASSWTGPGELFF
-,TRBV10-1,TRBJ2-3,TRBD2,TGCGCCAGCAGTGAGTCGGGAGGGAGCACAGATACGCAGTATTTT,CASSESGGSTDTQYF
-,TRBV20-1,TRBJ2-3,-,TGCAGTGCTTCCCACACAGATACGCAGTATTTT,CSASHTDTQYF
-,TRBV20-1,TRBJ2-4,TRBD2,TGCAGTGCTACCAGCGGGAGTGGCGGAAACATTCAGTACTTC,CSATSGSGGNIQYF